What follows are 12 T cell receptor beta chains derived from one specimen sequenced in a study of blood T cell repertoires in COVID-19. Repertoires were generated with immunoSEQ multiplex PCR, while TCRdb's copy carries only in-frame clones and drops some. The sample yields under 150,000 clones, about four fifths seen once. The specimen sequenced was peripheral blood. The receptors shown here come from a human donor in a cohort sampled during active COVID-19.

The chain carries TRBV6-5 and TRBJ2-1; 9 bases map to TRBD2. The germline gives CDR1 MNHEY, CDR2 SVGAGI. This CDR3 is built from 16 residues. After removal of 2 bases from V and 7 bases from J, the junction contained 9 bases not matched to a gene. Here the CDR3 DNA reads TGTGCCAGCAGTTACCGCGCGGGGGGGCTTGTGAATGAGCAGTTCTTC. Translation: CASSYRAGGLVNEQFF.

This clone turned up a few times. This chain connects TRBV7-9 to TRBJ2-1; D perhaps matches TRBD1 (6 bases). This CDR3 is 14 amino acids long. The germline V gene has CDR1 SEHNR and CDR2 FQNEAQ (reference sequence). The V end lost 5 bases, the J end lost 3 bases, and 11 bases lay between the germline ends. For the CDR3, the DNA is TGTGCCAGCAGCAGAAACAGGGACTACAATGAGCAGTTCTTC. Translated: CASSRNRDYNEQFF.

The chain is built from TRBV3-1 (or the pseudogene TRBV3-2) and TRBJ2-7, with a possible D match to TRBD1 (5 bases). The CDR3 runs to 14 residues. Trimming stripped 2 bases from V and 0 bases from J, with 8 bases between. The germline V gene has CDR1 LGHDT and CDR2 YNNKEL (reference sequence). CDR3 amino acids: CASSQQGGSYEQYF. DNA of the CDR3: TGTGCCAGCAGCCAACAGGGCGGCTCCTACGAGCAGTACTTC.

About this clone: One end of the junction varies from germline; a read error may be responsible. This CDR3 is CASSEGQGVWETQYF. CDR3 DNA sequence: TGTGCTAGCAGCGAGGGACAGGGAGTTTGGGAGACCCAGTACTTC. This chain uses TRBV7-7 with TRBJ2-5; 9 positions agree with TRBD1. CDR1 is SSHAT, CDR2 FNYEAQ, per germline (reference sequence). This CDR3 spans 15 amino acids.

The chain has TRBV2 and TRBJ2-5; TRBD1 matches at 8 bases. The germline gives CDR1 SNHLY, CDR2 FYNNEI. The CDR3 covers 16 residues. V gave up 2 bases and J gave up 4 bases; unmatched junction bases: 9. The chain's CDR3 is CASSERQGHNPETQYF. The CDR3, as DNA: TGTGCCAGCAGTGAACGACAGGGGCACAACCCAGAGACCCAGTACTTC.

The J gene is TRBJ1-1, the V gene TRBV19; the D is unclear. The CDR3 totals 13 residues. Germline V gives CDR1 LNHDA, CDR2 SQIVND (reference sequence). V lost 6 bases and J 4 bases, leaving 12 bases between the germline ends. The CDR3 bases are TGTGCCAGTAGCCCAGCGGGGTTCACTGAAGCTTTCTTT. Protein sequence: CASSPAGFTEAFF.

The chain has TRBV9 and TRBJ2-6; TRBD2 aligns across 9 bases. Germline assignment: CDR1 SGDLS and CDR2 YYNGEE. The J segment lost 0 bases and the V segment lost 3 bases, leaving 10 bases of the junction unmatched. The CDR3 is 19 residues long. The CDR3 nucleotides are TGTGCCAGCAGCGGACCAGTGAGCGGGGGGCGCTCTGGGGCCAACGTCCTGACTTTC. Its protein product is CASSGPVSGGRSGANVLTF.

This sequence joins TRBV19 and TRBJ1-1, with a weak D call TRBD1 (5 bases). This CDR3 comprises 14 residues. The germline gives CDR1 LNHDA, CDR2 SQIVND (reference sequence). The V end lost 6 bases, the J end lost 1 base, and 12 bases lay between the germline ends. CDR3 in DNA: TGTGCCAGTAGAGCGGGGGTAAGGAACACTGAAGCTTTCTTT. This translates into CASRAGVRNTEAFF.

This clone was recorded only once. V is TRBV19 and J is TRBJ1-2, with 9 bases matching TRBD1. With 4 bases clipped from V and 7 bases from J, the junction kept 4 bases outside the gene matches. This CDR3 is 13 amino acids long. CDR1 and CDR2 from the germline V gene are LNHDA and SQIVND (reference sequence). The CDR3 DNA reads TGTGCCAGTAGTAAGGAGACAGGGGGTGGCTACACCTTC. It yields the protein CASSKETGGGYTF.

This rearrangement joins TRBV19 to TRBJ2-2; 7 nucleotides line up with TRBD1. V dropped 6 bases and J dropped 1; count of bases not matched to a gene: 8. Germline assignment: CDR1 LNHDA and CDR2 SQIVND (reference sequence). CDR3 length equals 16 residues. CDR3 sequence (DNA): TGTGCCAGTAGGGTACCGGGACAGCTGAACACCGGGGAGCTGTTTTTT. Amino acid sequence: CASRVPGQLNTGELFF.

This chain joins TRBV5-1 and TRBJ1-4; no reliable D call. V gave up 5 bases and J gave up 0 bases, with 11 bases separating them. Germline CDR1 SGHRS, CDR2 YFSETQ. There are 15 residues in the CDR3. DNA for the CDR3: TGCGCCAGCAGTTCCACCACAACAACTAATGAAAAACTGTTTTTT. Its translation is CASSSTTTTNEKLFF.

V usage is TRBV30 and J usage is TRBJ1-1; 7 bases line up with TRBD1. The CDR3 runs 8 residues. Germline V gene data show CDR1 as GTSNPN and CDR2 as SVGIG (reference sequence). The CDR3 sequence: CDSGGAFF. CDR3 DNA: TGTGACTCAGGGGGAGCTTTCTTT.